The clone carrying this TCR beta chain was observed a few times. The antigen remains unidentified. It was healthy bone marrow donors who served as donors. The ends lost 6 bases at V and 4 bases at J; junction bases unmatched: 8. The CDR3 spans 14 residues. Germline V gives CDR1 MDHEN, CDR2 SYDVKM. The study ran its PCR with 60 Vbeta and 13 Jbeta primers. Data came from immunoSEQ multiplex PCR; TCRdb stores just in-frame clones and leaves some out. The sample has more than 95,000 clones; approximately 80% are singletons. The data were taken from a study of cytomegalovirus exposure and HLA in healthy donors. Overall study results and limits: TRBV6-2, TRBV6-3 and some other V segments were unresolvable in 87-base-pair reads. Three chains linked to CMV were shown in vitro to be specific for CMV antigens. Sequencing likely generated an artifact that appeared as a cluster of highly shared sequence variants.

Sequencing was performed on PBMCs. This clonotype originated in a man aged 45-65 years in good health and CMV-seropositive. The chain uses TRBV28 and TRBJ1-2; 7 bases are a match to TRBD1. The CDR3 sequence is CASSGQARGYGYTF. Here the CDR3 DNA reads TGTGCCAGCAGCGGACAGGCCCGAGGCTATGGCTACACCTTC.